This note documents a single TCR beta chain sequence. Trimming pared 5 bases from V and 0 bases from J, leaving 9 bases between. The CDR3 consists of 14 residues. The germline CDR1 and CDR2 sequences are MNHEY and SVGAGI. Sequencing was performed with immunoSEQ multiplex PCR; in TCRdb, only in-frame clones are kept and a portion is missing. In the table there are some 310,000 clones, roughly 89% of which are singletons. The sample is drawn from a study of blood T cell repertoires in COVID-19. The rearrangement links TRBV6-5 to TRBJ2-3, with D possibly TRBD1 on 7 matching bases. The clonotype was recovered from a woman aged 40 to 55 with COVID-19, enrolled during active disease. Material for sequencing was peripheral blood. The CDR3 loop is CASSPGGSTDTQYF. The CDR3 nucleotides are TGTGCCAGCAGTCCAGGGGGGAGCACAGATACGCAGTATTTT.